Listed here are 10 T cell receptor beta chains from one sample, sequenced in a study of control samples from healthy donors and cancer patients. The method was immunoSEQ multiplex PCR; TCRdb's version includes in-frame clones alone and lacks a portion of them. Of tens of thousands of clones in the sample, 85% to 95% were seen once. The sequencing sample was made of PBMCs. The receptors were sampled from a man under 40 with colorectal cancer.

V and J are TRBV27 and TRBJ2-7, with D perhaps matching TRBD1 or TRBD2 (5 bases each). Germline CDR1 and CDR2: MNHEY and SMNVEV (reference sequence). This CDR3 region has 14 residues. With 3 bases removed from V and 2 bases from J, the gap between germline ends came to 11 bases. For the CDR3, the DNA is TGTGCCAGCAGTTTGATGGGGGATCCCTACGAGCAGTACTTC. It is translated as CASSLMGDPYEQYF.

The chain employs TRBV4-3 and TRBJ2-2; D is unclear. Germline assignment: CDR1 LGHNA and CDR2 YSLEER. The CDR3 is made up of 14 amino acids. The germline V and J ends were trimmed by 0 bases and 7 bases, with 9 bases remaining between them. CDR3 region: CASSQENPSGELFF. The CDR3 nucleotides are TGCGCCAGCAGCCAAGAGAACCCCAGCGGGGAGCTGTTTTTT.

The chain carries TRBV7-9 and TRBJ1-3; D remains unclear. This CDR3 has 15 amino acids. Germline assignment: CDR1 SEHNR and CDR2 FQNEAQ (reference sequence). The V end lost 1 base, the J end lost 2 bases, and 9 bases lay between the germline ends. CDR3 coding DNA: TGTGCCAGCAGCTTAGGGCAGGCAGCTGGAAACACCATATATTTT. It yields the protein CASSLGQAAGNTIYF.

The chain employs TRBV11-2 and TRBJ1-2; 7 bases are a match to TRBD1. This CDR3 contains 16 residues. The V segment lost 1 base and the J segment 6 bases; nucleotides outside the gene matches: 11. The germline V gene has CDR1 SGHAT and CDR2 FQNNGV. The CDR3 sequence: CASSLGVQGDVHGYTF. The CDR3 coding sequence is TGTGCCAGCAGCTTAGGGGTGCAGGGGGACGTGCATGGCTACACCTTC.

This chain uses TRBV18 with TRBJ1-1; tentative D call: TRBD1 (6 bases). CDR3 length: 14 residues. Germline CDR1 reads KGHSH; CDR2 reads LQKENI. Deletions cut 3 bases from V and 3 bases from J, with 11 bases between. The CDR3 protein is CASSPPTGYTEAFF. CDR3 nucleotides: TGTGCCAGCTCACCCCCGACAGGCTACACTGAAGCTTTCTTT.

V gene TRBV2 combines with J gene TRBJ2-7; D unclear. Germline values: CDR1 SNHLY, CDR2 FYNNEI. This CDR3 spans 11 amino acids. V lost 6 bases, J lost 9 bases, and 12 bases lay in between. This CDR3 reads CASRQSGGQYF. In nucleotides, the CDR3 is TGTGCCAGCAGACAGTCGGGTGGGCAGTACTTC. The full variable domain, rest sourced from reference TRBV2 and TRBJ2-7, is EPEVTQTPSHQVTQMGQEVILRCVPISNHLYFYWYRQILGQKVEFLVSFYNNEISEKSEIFDDQFSVERPDGSNFTLKIRSTKLEDSAMYFCASRQSGGQYFGPGTRLTVT.

This clone was seen only once. The chain is built from TRBV19 and TRBJ1-2; TRBD1 is a possible D gene (5 bases). CDR1 is LNHDA, CDR2 SQIVND, per germline (reference sequence). The V gene lost 6 bases and the J gene lost 4 bases, with 9 bases spanning the gap. CDR3 size: 12 residues. The CDR3: CASRGGPYGYTF. The CDR3 nucleotides read TGTGCCAGTAGGGGGGGTCCCTATGGCTACACCTTC.

The chain couples TRBV7-2 to TRBJ2-5; the D is unclear. Germline CDR1 and CDR2: SGHTA and FQGNSA. The CDR3 consists of 11 residues. With 10 bases removed from V and 5 bases from J, the gap between germline ends came to 11 bases. The CDR3 is CAIWLGETQYF. CDR3 bases: TGTGCCATTTGGCTCGGGGAGACCCAGTACTTC. Combining the CDR3 with reference TRBV7-2 and TRBJ2-5 gives the whole variable domain GAGVSQSPSNKVTEKGKDVELRCDPISGHTALYWYRQSLGQGLEFLIYFQGNSAPDKSGLPSDRFSAERTGGSVSTLTIQRTQQEDSAVYLCAIWLGETQYFGPGTRLLVL.

The chain carries TRBV24-1 and TRBJ2-3; a possible D gene is TRBD2 (5 bases). CDR3 length: 13 residues. V dropped 8 bases and J dropped 1 base, with 9 bases sitting between them. Germline CDR1 KGHDR, CDR2 SFDVKD. The CDR3 sequence: CATTGSGTDTQYF. The CDR3 DNA is TGTGCCACCACGGGTAGCGGCACAGATACGCAGTATTTT.

The CDR3: CASSRGQSSLDTQYF. DNA for the CDR3: TGTGCCAGTAGTAGAGGACAGTCCTCCCTAGATACGCAGTATTTT. This chain joins TRBV19 and TRBJ2-3; the D gene is possibly TRBD1 (6 bases). The CDR3 extends over 15 amino acids. Trimming pared 4 bases from V and 5 bases from J, leaving 16 bases between. Germline CDR1 is LNHDA and CDR2 is SQIVND (reference sequence). Complete variable domain (other parts from reference TRBV19 and TRBJ2-3): DGGITQSPKYLFRKEGQNVTLSCEQNLNHDAMYWYRQDPGQGLRLIYYSQIVNDFQKGDIAEGYSVSREKKESFPLTVTSAQKNPTAFYLCASSRGQSSLDTQYFGPGTRLTVL.